This T cell receptor beta chain appears in the sequencing data of a study of blood T cell repertoires in COVID-19. Whole-study context: The samples span acute and convalescent COVID-19 from the United States, Italy and Spain. From T cells, B-cell-depleted T cells, or PBMCs came the material, which was cDNA or gDNA.

Categorization into cohorts depended on clinical history that participants reported. Per the germline V gene, CDR1 is MNHEY and CDR2 is SMNVEV (reference sequence). V was pared by 5 bases and J by 1 base, with 8 bases of the junction left unmatched. The CDR3 runs 17 residues. Using immunoSEQ multiplex PCR, the repertoire was profiled, and TCRdb retains in-frame clones only, with some absent. Of 200,000 to 250,000 clones in the sample, around 85% were seen once. This receptor was identified in a woman in her thirties or forties with acute COVID-19. The V and J genes are TRBV27 and TRBJ2-7, with 13 bases lining up with TRBD2. Sample: PBMCs or T cells enriched from blood (not recorded which). The DNA of the CDR3 is TGTGCCAGCAGTCATCGGACTAGCGGGAGCCCTTCCTACGAGCAGTACTTC. It encodes CASSHRTSGSPSYEQYF.